Presented here are 15 T cell receptor beta chains from one specimen sequenced in a study of cytomegalovirus exposure and HLA in healthy donors. PCR employed 60 Vbeta and 13 Jbeta primers. Using immunoSEQ multiplex PCR, the repertoire was profiled, and TCRdb retains in-frame clones only, with some absent. Of approximately 150,000 clones listed, under 90% are singletons. Sequences were obtained from PBMCs. These TCRs come from a man in his forties in good health and CMV-seronegative.

The rearrangement joins TRBV14 to TRBJ1-5; a weak D match, TRBD1 (6 bases). From germline, CDR1 is SGHDN and CDR2 FVKESK. This CDR3 is built from 13 residues. Trimming took off 6 bases at V and 7 bases at J, with 13 bases between the two ends. The chain's CDR3 is CASSRGWGQPQHF. The CDR3 DNA sequence: TGTGCCAGCAGTAGGGGGTGGGGCCAGCCCCAGCATTTT.

This clone was counted only a few times. The rearrangement links TRBV19 to TRBJ1-5, with D possibly matching TRBD1 (6 bases). The CDR3 runs to 15 residues. Germline loops: CDR1 LNHDA, CDR2 SQIVND (reference sequence). V lost 2 bases and J 6 bases, leaving 14 bases between the germline ends. The CDR3 is CASSISGARSQPQHF. DNA for the CDR3: TGTGCCAGTAGTATATCAGGGGCGCGTAGTCAGCCCCAGCATTTT.

This chain joins TRBV14 and TRBJ2-2; 9 bases are shared with TRBD1. After removal of 4 bases from V and 1 base from J, the junction contained 4 bases not matched to a gene. CDR3 length: 16 residues. Germline CDR1 reads SGHDN; CDR2 reads FVKESK. The CDR3 DNA reads as TGTGCCAGCAGCCGACGGACAGGGGAGAACACCGGGGAGCTGTTTTTT. It translates to CASSRRTGENTGELFF.

The V gene is TRBV4-2, the J gene TRBJ2-1; TRBD2 might be the D (7 bases). Per the germline V gene, CDR1 is LGHNA and CDR2 is YNFKEQ. The V gene lost 4 bases and the J gene lost 8 bases, with 21 bases spanning the gap. The CDR3 runs 16 residues. The CDR3 region is CASSRGNKGGADEQFF. The CDR3 DNA follows: TGTGCCAGCAGCCGCGGTAATAAGGGGGGGGCCGATGAGCAGTTCTTC.

The rearrangement links TRBV6-6 to TRBJ2-2; weak D call: TRBD2 (5 bases). Between the trimmed V and J ends, which lost 4 bases and 5 bases, there was a span of 8 bases. The CDR3 spans 13 residues. Germline CDR1 is MNHNY and CDR2 is SVGAGI (reference sequence). The CDR3 coding sequence is TGTGCCAGCAGTTTCGGGGAGACCGGGGAGCTGTTTTTT. It translates to CASSFGETGELFF.

The chain is built from TRBV7-3 and TRBJ2-7; 8 bases match TRBD1. V was clipped by 5 bases and J by 1 base; unmatched bases: 4. Germline CDR1 is SGHTA and CDR2 is FQGTGA. The CDR3 is 14 residues long. CDR3 residues: CASSPYRGSYEQYF. The CDR3 DNA reads as TGTGCCAGCAGCCCTTACAGGGGGTCCTACGAGCAGTACTTC.

This sequence joins TRBV19 and TRBJ2-2; 9 nucleotides align to TRBD1. J gave up 3 bases and V 6 bases, and 5 bases lay outside the gene matches. This CDR3 spans 15 amino acids. Germline V gives CDR1 LNHDA, CDR2 SQIVND (reference sequence). This CDR3 is CASSGTGHYTGELFF. For the CDR3, the DNA is TGTGCCAGTAGCGGGACAGGGCACTACACCGGGGAGCTGTTTTTT.

The CDR3 region is CASSSGTGGGYEQFF. In DNA form, the CDR3 reads TGTGCCAGCAGTTCAGGGACAGGGGGGGGATATGAGCAGTTCTTC. This sequence joins TRBV28 and TRBJ2-1, with TRBD1 matching 11 bases. The CDR3 spans 15 residues. V dropped 4 bases and J dropped 8; count of bases not matched to a gene: 7. The germline V gene has CDR1 MDHEN and CDR2 SYDVKM.

The chain employs TRBV7-9 and TRBJ2-7, with D perhaps matching TRBD1 (6 bases). Germline V gene lookup returns CDR1 SEHNR and CDR2 FQNEAQ (reference sequence). CDR3 length: 16 residues. The germline V and J ends were trimmed by 4 bases and 7 bases, with 23 bases remaining between them. The CDR3 loop reads CASSSWTGTLSREQYF. The CDR3 DNA is TGTGCCAGCAGCTCTTGGACCGGGACACTTTCAAGAGAGCAGTACTTC.

The J gene is TRBJ2-5, the V gene TRBV4-2, with TRBD2 matching over 9 bases. CDR1 LGHNA and CDR2 YNFKEQ come from the germline V gene. V dropped 4 bases and J dropped 5; count of bases not matched to a gene: 14. The CDR3 covers 17 residues. DNA of the CDR3: TGTGCCAGCAGCCCCGACGGAGGCGGGGGGGCCGGGGAGACCCAGTACTTC. Its protein is CASSPDGGGGAGETQYF.

This clone has more than one count but fewer than ten. V is TRBV5-1 and J is TRBJ2-1; D perhaps matches TRBD2 (6 bases). V lost 1 base to trimming and J lost 14 bases, with 22 bases between them. This CDR3 has 15 amino acids. Germline assignment: CDR1 SGHRS and CDR2 YFSETQ. The CDR3 region has the DNA TGCGCCAGCAGCTTGTCTCAAACCCAAGGCAGGAGGGAGTTCTTC. Its protein product is CASSLSQTQGRREFF.

The CDR3 here is CASSSQGQGGETQYF. The CDR3 DNA is TGCGCCAGCAGTAGTCAGGGACAGGGGGGAGAGACCCAGTACTTC. The chain joins TRBV23-1 to TRBJ2-5, with 11 bases lining up with TRBD1. TRBV23-1 is classed as an ORF, of uncertain function. V shed 5 bases and J 4 bases; nucleotides not matched to a gene: 6. CDR3 length: 15 residues.

V is TRBV6-6 and J is TRBJ2-3; maybe TRBD2 (7 bases). This CDR3 comprises 14 residues. Trimming took off 6 bases at V and 4 bases at J, with 14 bases between the two ends. CDR1 and CDR2 (germline): MNHNY, SVGAGI (reference sequence). The chain's CDR3 is CASSPGGPPDTQYF. CDR3 coding DNA: TGTGCCAGCAGCCCCGGGGGGCCCCCAGATACGCAGTATTTT.

The gene calls are TRBV7-2 and TRBJ2-2; 9 nucleotides align to TRBD2. The V segment lost 1 base and the J segment 7 bases; nucleotides outside the gene matches: 13. The CDR3 sequence is 18 residues long. Germline V gene lookup returns CDR1 SGHTA and CDR2 FQGNSA. In DNA form, the CDR3 reads TGTGCCAGCAGCTTAGTTTCTGTGTCGAGCGGGGGGTACGGGGAGCTGTTTTTT. This translates into CASSLVSVSSGGYGELFF.

In this sample, this clone turned up a few times. The CDR3 nucleotides read TGTGCCAGTAGTATCGCCCGGACTAGGGACAATGAGCAGTTCTTC. Its translation: CASSIARTRDNEQFF. This chain links TRBV19 with TRBJ2-1, with 7 bases lining up with TRBD2. The V gene end was trimmed by 3 bases and the J gene end by 5 bases; junction bases not matched to a gene: 7. The germline V gene has CDR1 LNHDA and CDR2 SQIVND (reference sequence). There are 15 residues in the CDR3.